This T cell receptor (beta chain) is drawn from a study of T-cell reconstitution after alpha-beta-depleted transplantation in children. This clonotype appeared a few times. Unique molecular identifiers were incorporated during preparation of the TCRbeta library. Via MiXCR, TCRdb re-called the PCR reads, giving one row per CDR3 protein. The profile shows roughly 350,000 distinct CDR3 sequences, 9% to 12% of them singletons. This CDR3 spans 14 amino acids. Trimming took off 3 bases at V and 2 bases at J, with 8 bases between the two ends. CDR1 DFQATT and CDR2 SNEGSKA come from the germline V gene (reference sequence).

J is TRBJ1-6 and V is TRBV20-1; D is ambiguous. The clonotype comes from a human donor who donated a stem cell graft to a child with acute lymphoblastic leukemia. Sequencing used PBMCs from the stem cell graft donor, obtained from the stem cell graft. Here the CDR3 reads CSASWVAYNSPLHF. The CDR3 bases are TGCAGTGCTAGTTGGGTGGCCTATAATTCACCCCTCCACTTT.